Below, one TCR beta chain is given with its context. The same CDR3 also results from other DNA sequences found in this sample. This record belongs to a study of shared clonotypes between healthy human individuals. The protocol was immunoSEQ multiplex PCR, while the TCRdb copy is restricted to in-frame clones and leaves out a portion. This table holds 2 million to 2.5 million clones, 95% found once. Germline CDR1 and CDR2: SGHRS and YFSETQ. The V end was cut by 4 bases, the J end by 10 bases, with 14 bases between. The CDR3 is made up of 12 amino acids. This TCR came from a man aged 18-30 years in good health. The chain carries TRBV5-1 and TRBJ1-1, with D perhaps matching TRBD1 (5 bases). The sequenced sample was naive CD4+ T cells sorted from blood. Described subset: CD45RA+ positively selected. The DNA of the CDR3 is TGCGCCAGCAGCCTCGGCCAGGGAGGAGCTTTCTTT. Translated: CASSLGQGGAFF.